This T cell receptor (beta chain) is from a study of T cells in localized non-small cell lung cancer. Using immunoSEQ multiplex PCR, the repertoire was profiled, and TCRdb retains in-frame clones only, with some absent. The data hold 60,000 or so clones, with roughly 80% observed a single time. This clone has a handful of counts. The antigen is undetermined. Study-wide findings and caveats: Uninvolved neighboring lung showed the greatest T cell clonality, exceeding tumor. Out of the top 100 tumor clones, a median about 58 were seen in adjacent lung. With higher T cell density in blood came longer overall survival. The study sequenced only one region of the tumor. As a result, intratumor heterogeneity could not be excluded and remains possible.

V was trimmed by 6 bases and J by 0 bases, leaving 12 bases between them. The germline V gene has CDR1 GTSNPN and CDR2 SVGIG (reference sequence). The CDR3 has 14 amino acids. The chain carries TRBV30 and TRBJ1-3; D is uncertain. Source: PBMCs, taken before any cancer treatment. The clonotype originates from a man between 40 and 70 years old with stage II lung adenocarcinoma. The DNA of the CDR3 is TGTGCCTGCAACGGACGACCCTCTGGAAACACCATATATTTT. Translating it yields CACNGRPSGNTIYF.